The TCR beta chain described here comes from a study of cytomegalovirus exposure and HLA in healthy donors. This PCR relied on a set of 60 Vbeta primers and 13 Jbeta primers. Data came from immunoSEQ multiplex PCR; TCRdb stores just in-frame clones and leaves some out. The table includes about 140,000 clones, roughly four fifths detected once. The J segment lost 9 bases and the V segment lost 6 bases, leaving 6 bases of the junction unmatched. The CDR3 consists of 15 residues. Germline CDR1 and CDR2: SGHVS and FQNEAQ. The material sequenced was PBMCs. The origin of this receptor is a man aged 25-40 years in good health and CMV-seropositive. The chain joins TRBV7-8 to TRBJ1-6; 12 nucleotides line up with TRBD1. The CDR3 spells CASSPGQGAGSPLHF. The CDR3 DNA reads TGTGCCAGCAGTCCGGGACAGGGGGCCGGTTCACCCCTCCACTTT.